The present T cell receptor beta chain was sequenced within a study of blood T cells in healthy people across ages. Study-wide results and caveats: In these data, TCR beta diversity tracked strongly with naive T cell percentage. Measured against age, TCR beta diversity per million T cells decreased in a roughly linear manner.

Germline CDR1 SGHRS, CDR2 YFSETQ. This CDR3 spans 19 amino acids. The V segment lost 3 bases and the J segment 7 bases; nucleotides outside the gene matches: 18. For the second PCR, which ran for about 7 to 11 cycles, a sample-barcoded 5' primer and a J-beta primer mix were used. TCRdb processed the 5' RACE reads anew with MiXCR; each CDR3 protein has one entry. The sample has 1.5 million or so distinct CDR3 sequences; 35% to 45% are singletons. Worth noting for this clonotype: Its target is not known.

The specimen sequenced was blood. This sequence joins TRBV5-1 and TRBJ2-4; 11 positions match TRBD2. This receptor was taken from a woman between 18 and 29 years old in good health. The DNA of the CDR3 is TGCGCCAGCAGCTCCCCCCGTGAGCTAGCGGGAGGTCGGAAGAACATTCAGTACTTC. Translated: CASSSPRELAGGRKNIQYF.